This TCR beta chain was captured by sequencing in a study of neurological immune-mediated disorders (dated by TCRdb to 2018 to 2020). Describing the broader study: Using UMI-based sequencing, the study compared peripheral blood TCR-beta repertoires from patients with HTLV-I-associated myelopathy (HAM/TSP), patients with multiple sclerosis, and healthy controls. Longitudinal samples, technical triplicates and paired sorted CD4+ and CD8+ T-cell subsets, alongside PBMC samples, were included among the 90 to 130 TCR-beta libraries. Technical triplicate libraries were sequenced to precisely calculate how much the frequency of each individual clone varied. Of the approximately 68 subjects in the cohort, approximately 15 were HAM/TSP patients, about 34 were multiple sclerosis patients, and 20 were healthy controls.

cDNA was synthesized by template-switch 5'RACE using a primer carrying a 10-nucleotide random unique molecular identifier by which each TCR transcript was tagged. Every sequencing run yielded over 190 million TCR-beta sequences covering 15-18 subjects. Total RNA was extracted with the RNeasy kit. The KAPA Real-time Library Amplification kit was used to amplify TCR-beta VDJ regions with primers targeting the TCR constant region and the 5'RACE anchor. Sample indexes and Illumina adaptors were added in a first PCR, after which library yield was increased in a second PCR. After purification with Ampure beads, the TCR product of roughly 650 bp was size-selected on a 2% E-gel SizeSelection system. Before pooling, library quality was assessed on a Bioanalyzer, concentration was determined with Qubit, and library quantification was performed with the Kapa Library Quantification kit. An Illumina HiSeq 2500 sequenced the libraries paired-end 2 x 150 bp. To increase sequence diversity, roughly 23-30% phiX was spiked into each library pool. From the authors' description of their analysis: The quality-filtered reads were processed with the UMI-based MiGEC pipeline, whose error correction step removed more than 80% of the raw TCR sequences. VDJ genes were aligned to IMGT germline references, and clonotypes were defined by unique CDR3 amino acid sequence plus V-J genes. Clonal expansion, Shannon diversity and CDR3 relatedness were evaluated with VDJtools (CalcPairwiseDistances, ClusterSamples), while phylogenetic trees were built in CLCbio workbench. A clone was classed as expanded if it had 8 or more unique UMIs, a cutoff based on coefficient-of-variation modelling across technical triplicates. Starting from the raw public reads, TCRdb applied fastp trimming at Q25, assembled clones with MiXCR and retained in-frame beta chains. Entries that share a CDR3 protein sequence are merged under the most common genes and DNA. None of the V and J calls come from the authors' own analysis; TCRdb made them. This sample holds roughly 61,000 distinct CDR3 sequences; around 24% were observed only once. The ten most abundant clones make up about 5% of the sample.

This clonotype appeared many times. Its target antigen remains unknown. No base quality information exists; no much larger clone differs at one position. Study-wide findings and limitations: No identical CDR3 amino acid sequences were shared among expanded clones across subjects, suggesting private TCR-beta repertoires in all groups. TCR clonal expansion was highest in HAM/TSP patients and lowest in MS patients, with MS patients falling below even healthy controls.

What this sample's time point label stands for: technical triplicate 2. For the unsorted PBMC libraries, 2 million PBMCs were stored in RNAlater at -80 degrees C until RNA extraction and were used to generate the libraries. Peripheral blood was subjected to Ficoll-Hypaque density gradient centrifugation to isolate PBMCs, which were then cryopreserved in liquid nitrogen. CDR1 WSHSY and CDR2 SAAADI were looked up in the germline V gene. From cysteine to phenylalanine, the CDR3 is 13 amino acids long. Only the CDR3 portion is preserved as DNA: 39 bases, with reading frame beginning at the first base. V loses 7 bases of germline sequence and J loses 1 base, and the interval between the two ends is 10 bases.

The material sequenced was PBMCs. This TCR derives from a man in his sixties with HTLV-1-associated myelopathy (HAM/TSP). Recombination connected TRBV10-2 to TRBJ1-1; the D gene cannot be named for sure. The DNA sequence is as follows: TGCGCCAGCAATGGCCCCACGAACACTGAAGCTTTCTTT. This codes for CASNGPTNTEAFF.